These 20 T cell receptor beta chains came from one sample sequenced in a study of blood T cell repertoires in COVID-19. Some clones are missing from TCRdb's copy, which holds only in-frame ones; the method was immunoSEQ multiplex PCR. Altogether about 74,000 clones are present, roughly 90% being singletons, with the ten largest covering about 9.8%. The specimen was peripheral blood. The receptor set was obtained from a human donor in a cohort sampled during active COVID-19.

This clone has just one count. Other DNA sequences within the sample encode an identical CDR3. The V and J genes are TRBV7-3 and TRBJ2-2; 7 nucleotides align to TRBD1. V trimming: 6 bases; J trimming: 6 bases; junction bases outside the gene matches: 4. CDR1 is SGHTA and CDR2 is FQGTGA in the germline V gene. CDR3 length equals 13 residues. CDR3 sequence (DNA): TGTGCCAGCAGTCTAAGGGGGCCCGGGGAGCTGTTTTTT. It specifies CASSLRGPGELFF.

The chain has TRBV6-5 and TRBJ2-7; 8 bases map to TRBD2. Looked up from germline, CDR1 is MNHEY and CDR2 is SVGAGI. With 5 bases clipped from V and 2 bases from J, the junction kept 5 bases outside the gene matches. The CDR3 has 14 residues. The CDR3 sequence is CASSKPGLAYEQYF. CDR3 coding DNA: TGTGCCAGCAGTAAACCGGGACTAGCCTACGAGCAGTACTTC.

CDR3 bases: TGTGCCAGCAGCTTAGTTTCGGGGACTTCCTACGAGCAGTACTTC. Protein sequence: CASSLVSGTSYEQYF. The rearrangement uses TRBV7-2 and TRBJ2-5; weak D call: TRBD2 (6 bases). TRBJ2-7 explains the end of the DNA better; the J call may be wrong. In germline, CDR1 is SGHTA, CDR2 FQGNSA. The CDR3 totals 15 residues.

The chain is built from TRBV7-3 and TRBJ2-3; D might be TRBD1 (5 bases). This CDR3 contains 14 residues. Trimming took 5 bases from V and 1 from J, leaving 10 bases between them. CDR1 and CDR2 from the germline V gene are SGHTA and FQGTGA. CDR3 region: CASSKAGRTDTQYF. The CDR3 DNA follows: TGTGCCAGCAGCAAGGCAGGGCGCACAGATACGCAGTATTTT.

The rearrangement uses TRBV3-1 (or the pseudogene TRBV3-2) and TRBJ2-1, with 8 positions matching TRBD1. This CDR3 spans 17 amino acids. The J segment lost 9 bases and the V segment lost 0 bases, leaving 13 bases of the junction unmatched. Per the germline V gene, CDR1 is LGHDT and CDR2 is YNNKEL (reference sequence). CDR3 sequence (DNA): TGTGCCAGCAGCCAAGATGTGAACAGGGGGAGAACAAGTGAGCAGTTCTTC. Translation: CASSQDVNRGRTSEQFF.

The chain joins TRBV28 to TRBJ2-2; 7 bases line up with TRBD2. V was clipped by 3 bases and J by 7 bases; unmatched bases: 14. Germline lookup yields CDR1 MDHEN and CDR2 SYDVKM. The CDR3 is 17 residues long. In DNA form, the CDR3 reads TGTGCCAGCAGTTTGCATACTTCGCGGGGGAGGGGCGGGGAGCTGTTTTTT. Amino acid sequence: CASSLHTSRGRGGELFF.

This clone is a singleton in its sample. The chain is built from TRBV7-8 and TRBJ2-5, with 7 bases aligning to TRBD1. Losses at the gene ends were 1 base for V and 6 bases for J; bases not matched to a gene: 20. CDR3 length: 19 residues. In germline, CDR1 is SGHVS, CDR2 FQNEAQ. CDR3 protein: CASSLDHLFRGRIRKTQYF. The CDR3 DNA sequence: TGTGCCAGCAGCTTAGACCATTTATTCAGGGGGAGAATCCGGAAGACCCAGTACTTC.

The chain carries TRBV10-1 and TRBJ2-6, with a possible D match to TRBD2 (5 bases). V lost 7 bases, J lost 0 bases, and 19 bases lay in between. The CDR3 spans 18 residues. Looked up from germline, CDR1 is WNHNN and CDR2 is SYGVQD (reference sequence). CDR3 residues: CASILSEGSSSGANVLTF. The CDR3 nucleotides are TGCGCCAGCATACTCTCCGAGGGATCCAGCTCTGGGGCCAACGTCCTGACTTTC.

V and J are TRBV6-2 or TRBV6-3 and TRBJ2-7, with 8 bases identical to TRBD1. This CDR3 has 14 amino acids. Germline V gene sequence: CDR1 MNHEY, CDR2 SVGEGT. V was clipped by 5 bases and J by 4 bases; unmatched bases: 7. The CDR3 is CASSQLDRGYEQYF. CDR3 sequence (DNA): TGTGCCAGCAGTCAACTTGACAGGGGATACGAGCAGTACTTC.

The rearrangement links TRBV9 to TRBJ2-7, with 16 bases that match TRBD2. Germline loops: CDR1 SGDLS, CDR2 YYNGEE. The CDR3 extends over 16 amino acids. V dropped 4 bases and J dropped 4; count of bases not matched to a gene: 5. In DNA form, the CDR3 reads TGTGCCAGCAGCCCCCAGGGACTAGCGGGAGGGTACGAGCAGTACTTC. Amino acid sequence: CASSPQGLAGGYEQYF.

The chain has TRBV6-6 and TRBJ1-5, with D perhaps matching TRBD1 (5 bases). The CDR3 loop spans 12 amino acids. Germline CDR1 and CDR2: MNHNY and SVGAGI (reference sequence). Trimming took off 6 bases at V and 9 bases at J, with 12 bases between the two ends. DNA of the CDR3: TGTGCCAGCAGCTCCCGGGGGGGGCCCCAGCATTTT. This gives the protein CASSSRGGPQHF.

By sample fraction, this clone is medium-sized. The chain recombines TRBV21-1 with TRBJ1-3. TRBV21-1 is shown as a pseudogene. The CDR3 is 14 residues long. The CDR3 region has the DNA TGTGCCAGCAGTCTTCGGAACAGGGAGGGTACCATATATTTT. This translates into CASSLRNREGTIYF.

The rearrangement links TRBV5-1 to TRBJ1-2; weak D call: TRBD1 (6 bases). CDR1 and CDR2 from the germline V gene are SGHRS and YFSETQ. The germline V and J ends were trimmed by 0 bases and 1 base, with 10 bases remaining between them. The CDR3 is 15 residues long. CDR3 loop: CASSLAQGSNYGYTF. The CDR3 DNA follows: TGCGCCAGCAGCTTGGCCCAGGGGAGTAACTATGGCTACACCTTC.

The chain couples TRBV7-2 to TRBJ2-7; D might be TRBD2 (5 bases). CDR1 is SGHTA, CDR2 FQGNSA, per germline. V was pared by 5 bases and J by 2 bases, with 19 bases between. The length of the CDR3 is 16 residues. In DNA form, the CDR3 reads TGTGCCAGCAGCCCCGGGGTCCCAGCCACCGCCTACGAGCAGTACTTC. Encoded protein: CASSPGVPATAYEQYF.

The chain recombines TRBV27 with TRBJ1-5, with a weak D call TRBD1 (6 bases). Germline CDR1 reads MNHEY; CDR2 reads SMNVEV (reference sequence). The CDR3 contains 14 residues. With 3 bases removed from V and 6 bases from J, the gap between germline ends came to 12 bases. The CDR3 region is CASSFMGAGQPQHF. The CDR3 nucleotides read TGTGCCAGCAGTTTCATGGGGGCCGGTCAGCCCCAGCATTTT.

The chain joins TRBV4-3 to TRBJ2-1; TRBD2 agrees at 12 bases. The CDR3 spans 16 residues. After removal of 4 bases from V and 12 bases from J, the junction contained 13 bases not matched to a gene. Germline CDR1 and CDR2: LGHNA and YSLEER. For the CDR3, the DNA is TGCGCCAGCAGCCGCGATTCGCGGACTAGCGGGAATAGGCAGTTCTTC. This encodes CASSRDSRTSGNRQFF.

This chain links TRBV7-3 with TRBJ2-2; TRBD2 is a possible D gene (6 bases). Germline assignment: CDR1 SGHTA and CDR2 FQGTGA. The CDR3 runs 14 residues. The germline V and J ends were trimmed by 4 bases and 5 bases, with 11 bases remaining between them. The CDR3 reads CASSSGLVTGELFF. CDR3 DNA: TGTGCCAGCAGCTCGGGACTCGTAACCGGGGAGCTGTTTTTT.

The chain couples TRBV9 to TRBJ1-4; 12 positions match TRBD1. Germline V gives CDR1 SGDLS, CDR2 YYNGEE. V shed 4 bases, J shed 7 bases, and the junction held 8 bases outside the gene matches. The CDR3 consists of 16 residues. The CDR3 region is CASSPWDRGQGEKLFF. The CDR3 region has the DNA TGTGCCAGCAGCCCCTGGGACAGGGGGCAGGGTGAAAAACTGTTTTTT.

The chain is built from TRBV9 and TRBJ1-6; 10 bases match TRBD1. V lost 4 bases to trimming and J lost 7 bases; unmatched junction nucleotides: 2. CDR3 size: 14 residues. Germline V gene lookup returns CDR1 SGDLS and CDR2 YYNGEE. CDR3 protein: CASSPGQGNSPLHF. The CDR3 DNA reads TGTGCCAGCAGCCCGGGACAGGGGAATTCACCCCTCCACTTT.

The genes are TRBV6-5 and TRBJ2-3; 7 bases line up with TRBD2. This CDR3 comprises 14 residues. CDR1 and CDR2 from the germline V gene are MNHEY and SVGAGI. Trimming took 5 bases from V and 2 from J; bases not matched to a gene: 4. The chain's CDR3 is CASSRTSDTDTQYF. For the CDR3, the DNA is TGTGCCAGCAGTAGGACTAGTGACACAGATACGCAGTATTTT.